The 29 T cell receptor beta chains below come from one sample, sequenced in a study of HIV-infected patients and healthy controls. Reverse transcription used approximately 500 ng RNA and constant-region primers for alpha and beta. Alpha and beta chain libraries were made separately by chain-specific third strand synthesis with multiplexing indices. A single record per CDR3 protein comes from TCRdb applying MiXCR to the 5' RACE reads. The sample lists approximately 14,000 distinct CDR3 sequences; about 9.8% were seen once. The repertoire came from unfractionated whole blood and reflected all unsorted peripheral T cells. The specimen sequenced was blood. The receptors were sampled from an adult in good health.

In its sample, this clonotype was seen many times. CDR3 sequence reads: CASSQTGGLYTEAFF. The CDR3 nucleotides read TGCGCCAGCAGCCAAACCGGAGGGTTGTACACTGAAGCTTTCTTT. This chain connects TRBV4-3 to TRBJ1-1; D is unclear. V lost 2 bases to trimming and J lost 3 bases, with 13 bases between them. The CDR3 totals 15 residues. Germline V gene sequence: CDR1 LGHNA, CDR2 YSLEER.

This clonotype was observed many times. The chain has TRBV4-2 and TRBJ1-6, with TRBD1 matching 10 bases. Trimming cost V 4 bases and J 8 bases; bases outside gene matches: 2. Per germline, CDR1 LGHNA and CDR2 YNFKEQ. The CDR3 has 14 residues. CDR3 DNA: TGTGCCAGCAGCCCGGGACAGGGGTATTCACCCCTCCACTTT. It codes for CASSPGQGYSPLHF.

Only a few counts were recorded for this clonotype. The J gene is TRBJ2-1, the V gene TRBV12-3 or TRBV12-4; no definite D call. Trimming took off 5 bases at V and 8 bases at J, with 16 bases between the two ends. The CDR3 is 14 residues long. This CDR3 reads CASSPQSPRDEQFF. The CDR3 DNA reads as TGTGCCAGCAGTCCACAATCTCCTAGGGATGAGCAGTTCTTC.

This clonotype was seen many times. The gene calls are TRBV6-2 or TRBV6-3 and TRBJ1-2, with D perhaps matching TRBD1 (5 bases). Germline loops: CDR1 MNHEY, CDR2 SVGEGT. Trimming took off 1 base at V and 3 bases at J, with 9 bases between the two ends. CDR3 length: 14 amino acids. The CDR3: CASSYLGTDYGYTF. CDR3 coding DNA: TGTGCCAGCAGTTACTTGGGGACGGACTATGGCTACACCTTC.

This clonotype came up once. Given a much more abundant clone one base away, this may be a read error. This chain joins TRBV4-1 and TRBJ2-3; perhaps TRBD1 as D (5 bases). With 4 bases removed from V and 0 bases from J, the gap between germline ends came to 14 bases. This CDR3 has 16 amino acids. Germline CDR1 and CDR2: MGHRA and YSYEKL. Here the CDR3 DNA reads TGCGCCAGCAGCCCGCTACGGACACCTAGCACAGATACGCAGTATTTT. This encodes CASSPLRTPSTDTQYF.

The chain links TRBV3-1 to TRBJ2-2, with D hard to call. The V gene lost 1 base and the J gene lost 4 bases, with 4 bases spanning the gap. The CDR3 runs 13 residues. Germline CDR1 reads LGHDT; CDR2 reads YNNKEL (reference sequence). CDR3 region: CASSQALTGELFF. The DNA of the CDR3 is TGTGCCAGCAGCCAAGCTCTCACCGGGGAGCTGTTTTTT.

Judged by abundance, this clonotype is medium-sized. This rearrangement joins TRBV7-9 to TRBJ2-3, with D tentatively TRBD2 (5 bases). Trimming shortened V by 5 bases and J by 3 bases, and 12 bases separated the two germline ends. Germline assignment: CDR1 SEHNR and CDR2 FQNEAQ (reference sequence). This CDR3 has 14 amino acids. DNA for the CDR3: TGTGCCAGCAGCATTGAGGTAGCGACAGATACGCAGTATTTT. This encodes CASSIEVATDTQYF.

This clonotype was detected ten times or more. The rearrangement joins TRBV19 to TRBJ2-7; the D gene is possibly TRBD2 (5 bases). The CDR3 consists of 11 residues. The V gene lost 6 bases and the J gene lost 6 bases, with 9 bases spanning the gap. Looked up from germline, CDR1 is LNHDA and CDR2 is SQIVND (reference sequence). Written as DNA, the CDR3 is TGTGCCAGTAGAGAGGGTGGCGAGCAGTACTTC. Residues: CASREGGEQYF.

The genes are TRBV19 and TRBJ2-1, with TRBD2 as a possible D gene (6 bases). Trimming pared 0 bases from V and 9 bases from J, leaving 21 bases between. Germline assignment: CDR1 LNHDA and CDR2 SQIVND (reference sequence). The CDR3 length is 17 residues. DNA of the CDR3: TGTGCCAGTAGTATAGATAGTGGGAGCAGGAGGGCCGCTGAGCAGTTCTTC. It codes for CASSIDSGSRRAAEQFF.

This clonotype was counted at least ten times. CDR3 sequence: CASSSGTVNTEAFF. The CDR3 DNA is TGTGCCAGCAGTTCTGGGACGGTGAACACTGAAGCTTTCTTT. The chain recombines TRBV2 with TRBJ1-1, with D perhaps TRBD1 (5 bases). The CDR3 runs 14 residues. Germline assignment: CDR1 SNHLY and CDR2 FYNNEI. Between the trimmed V and J ends, which lost 5 bases and 0 bases, there was a span of 10 bases.

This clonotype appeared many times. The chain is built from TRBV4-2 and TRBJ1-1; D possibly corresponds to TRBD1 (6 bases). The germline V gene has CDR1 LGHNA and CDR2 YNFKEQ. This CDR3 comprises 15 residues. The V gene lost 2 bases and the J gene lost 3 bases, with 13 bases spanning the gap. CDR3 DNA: TGTGCCAGCAGCCAACAACAGGGAGGGTACACTGAAGCTTTCTTT. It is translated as CASSQQQGGYTEAFF.

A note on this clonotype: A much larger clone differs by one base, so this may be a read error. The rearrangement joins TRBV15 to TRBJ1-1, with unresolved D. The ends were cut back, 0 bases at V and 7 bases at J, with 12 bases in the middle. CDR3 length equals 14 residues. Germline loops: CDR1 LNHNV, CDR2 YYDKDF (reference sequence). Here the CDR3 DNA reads TGTGCCACCAGCAGAGATCAGCACGGACTTGAAGCTTTCTTT. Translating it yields CATSRDQHGLEAFF. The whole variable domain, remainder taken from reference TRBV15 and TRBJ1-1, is DAMVIQNPRYQVTQFGKPVTLSCSQTLNHNVMYWYQQKSSQAPKLLFHYYDKDFNNEADTPDNFQSRRPNTSFCFLDIRSPGLGDTAMYLCATSRDQHGLEAFFGQGTRLTVV.

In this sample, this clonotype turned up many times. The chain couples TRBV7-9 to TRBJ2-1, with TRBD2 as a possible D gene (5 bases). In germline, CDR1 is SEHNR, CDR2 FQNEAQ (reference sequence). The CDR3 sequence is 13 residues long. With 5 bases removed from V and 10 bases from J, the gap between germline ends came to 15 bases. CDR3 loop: CASSLEGLIEQFF. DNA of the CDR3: TGTGCCAGCAGCCTAGAGGGCCTGATCGAGCAGTTCTTC.

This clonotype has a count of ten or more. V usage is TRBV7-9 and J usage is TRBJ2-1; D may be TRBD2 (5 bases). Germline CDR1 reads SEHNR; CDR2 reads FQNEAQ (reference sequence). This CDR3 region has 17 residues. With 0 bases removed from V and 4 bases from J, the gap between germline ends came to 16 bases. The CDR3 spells CASSLAPSGKRYNEQFF. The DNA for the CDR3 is TGTGCCAGCAGCTTAGCGCCCTCCGGGAAAAGGTACAATGAGCAGTTCTTC.

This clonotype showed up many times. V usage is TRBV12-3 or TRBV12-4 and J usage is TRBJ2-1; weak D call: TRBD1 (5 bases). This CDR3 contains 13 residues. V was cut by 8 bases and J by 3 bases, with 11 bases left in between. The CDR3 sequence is CASGAINYNEQFF. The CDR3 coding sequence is TGTGCCAGCGGGGCCATCAACTACAATGAGCAGTTCTTC.

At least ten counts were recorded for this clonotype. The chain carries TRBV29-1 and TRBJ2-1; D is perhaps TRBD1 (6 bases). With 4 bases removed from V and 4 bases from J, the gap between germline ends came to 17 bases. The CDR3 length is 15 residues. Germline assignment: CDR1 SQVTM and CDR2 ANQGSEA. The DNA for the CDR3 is TGCAGCGTTGCTCGGGACCCAGGGGATTACAATGAGCAGTTCTTC. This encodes CSVARDPGDYNEQFF.

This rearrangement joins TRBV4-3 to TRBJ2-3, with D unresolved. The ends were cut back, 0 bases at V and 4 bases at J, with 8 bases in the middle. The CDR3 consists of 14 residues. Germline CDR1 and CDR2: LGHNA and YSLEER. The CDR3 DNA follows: TGCGCCAGCAGCCAAGAGTCGTTGGCAGATACGCAGTATTTT. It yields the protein CASSQESLADTQYF.

The CDR3 loop is CASTGGSATGELFF. Here the CDR3 DNA reads TGTGCCAGCACGGGGGGGTCGGCCACCGGGGAGCTGTTTTTT. V is TRBV7-6 and J is TRBJ2-2, with 8 bases matching TRBD2. V lost 7 bases and J lost 4; bases outside the gene matches: 5. The CDR3 is 14 amino acids. Looked up from germline, CDR1 is SGHVS and CDR2 is FNYEAQ.

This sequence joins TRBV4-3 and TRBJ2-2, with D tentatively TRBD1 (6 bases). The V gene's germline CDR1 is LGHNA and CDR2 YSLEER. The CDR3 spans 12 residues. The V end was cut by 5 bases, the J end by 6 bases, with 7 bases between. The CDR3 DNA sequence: TGCGCCAGCAGCAAGGGGGCCGGGGAGCTGTTTTTT. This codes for CASSKGAGELFF.

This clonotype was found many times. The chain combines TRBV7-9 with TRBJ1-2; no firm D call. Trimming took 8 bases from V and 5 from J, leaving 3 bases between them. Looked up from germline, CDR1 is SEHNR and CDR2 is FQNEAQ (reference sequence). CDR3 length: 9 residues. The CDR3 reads CASGYGYTF. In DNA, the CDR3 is TGTGCCAGCGGATATGGCTACACCTTC. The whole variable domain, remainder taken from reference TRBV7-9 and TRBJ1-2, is DTGVSQNPRHKITKRGQNVTFRCDPISEHNRLYWYRQTLGQGPEFLTYFQNEAQLEKSRLLSDRFSAERPKGSFSTLEIQRTEQGDSAMYLCASGYGYTFGSGTRLTVV.

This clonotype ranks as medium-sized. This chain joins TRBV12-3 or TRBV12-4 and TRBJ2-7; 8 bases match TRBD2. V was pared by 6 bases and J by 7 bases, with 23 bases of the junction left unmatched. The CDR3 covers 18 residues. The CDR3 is CASSGTRAPLAGSGEQYF. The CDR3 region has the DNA TGTGCCAGCAGCGGGACTAGAGCGCCTTTAGCGGGATCGGGTGAGCAGTACTTC.

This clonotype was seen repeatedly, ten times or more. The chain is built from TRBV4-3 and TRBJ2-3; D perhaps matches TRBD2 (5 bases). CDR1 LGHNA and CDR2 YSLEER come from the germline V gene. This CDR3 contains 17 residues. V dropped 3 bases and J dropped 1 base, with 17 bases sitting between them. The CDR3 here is CASSQGNGWRGTDTQYF. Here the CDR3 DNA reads TGCGCCAGCAGCCAGGGTAATGGGTGGCGGGGCACAGATACGCAGTATTTT.

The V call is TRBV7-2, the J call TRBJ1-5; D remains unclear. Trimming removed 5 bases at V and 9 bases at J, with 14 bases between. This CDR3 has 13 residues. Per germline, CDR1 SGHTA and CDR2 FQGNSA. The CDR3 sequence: CASSLGEPWPQHF. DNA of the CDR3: TGTGCCAGCAGCCTTGGGGAGCCATGGCCCCAGCATTTT.

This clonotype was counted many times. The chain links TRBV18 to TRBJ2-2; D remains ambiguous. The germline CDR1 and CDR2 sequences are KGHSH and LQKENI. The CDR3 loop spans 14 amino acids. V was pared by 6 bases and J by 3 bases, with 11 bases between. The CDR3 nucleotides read TGTGCCAGCTCCCTCGTCTCCGACACCGGGGAGCTGTTTTTT. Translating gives CASSLVSDTGELFF.

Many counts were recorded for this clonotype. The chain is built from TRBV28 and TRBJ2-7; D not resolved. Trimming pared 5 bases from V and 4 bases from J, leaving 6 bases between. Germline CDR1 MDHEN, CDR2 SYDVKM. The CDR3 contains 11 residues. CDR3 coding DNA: TGTGCCAGCAGTCTTCAGTACGAGCAGTACTTC. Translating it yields CASSLQYEQYF.

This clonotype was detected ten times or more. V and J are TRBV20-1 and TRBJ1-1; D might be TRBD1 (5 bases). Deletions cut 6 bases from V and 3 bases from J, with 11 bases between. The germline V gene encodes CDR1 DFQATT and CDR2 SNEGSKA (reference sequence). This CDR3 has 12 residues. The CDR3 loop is CSARQTDTEAFF. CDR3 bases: TGCAGTGCCCGACAGACGGACACTGAAGCTTTCTTT.

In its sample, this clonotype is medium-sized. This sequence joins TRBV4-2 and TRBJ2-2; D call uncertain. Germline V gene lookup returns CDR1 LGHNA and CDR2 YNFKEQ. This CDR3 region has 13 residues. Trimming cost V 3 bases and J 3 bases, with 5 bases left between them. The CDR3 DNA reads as TGTGCCAGCAGCCAGGGTCACACCGGGGAGCTGTTTTTT. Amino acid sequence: CASSQGHTGELFF.

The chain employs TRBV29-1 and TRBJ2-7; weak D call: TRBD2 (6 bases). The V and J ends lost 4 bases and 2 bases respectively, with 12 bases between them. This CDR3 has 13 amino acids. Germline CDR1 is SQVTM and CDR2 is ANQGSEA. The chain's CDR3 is CSVVGRTTYEQYF. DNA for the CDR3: TGCAGCGTTGTCGGGAGAACCACCTACGAGCAGTACTTC.

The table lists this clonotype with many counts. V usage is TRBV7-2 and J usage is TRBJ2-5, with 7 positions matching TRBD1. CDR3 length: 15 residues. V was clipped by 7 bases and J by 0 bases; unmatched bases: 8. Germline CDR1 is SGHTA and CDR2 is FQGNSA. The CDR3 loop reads CASIPGGAYQETQYF. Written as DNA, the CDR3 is TGTGCCAGCATTCCAGGGGGAGCGTACCAAGAGACCCAGTACTTC.